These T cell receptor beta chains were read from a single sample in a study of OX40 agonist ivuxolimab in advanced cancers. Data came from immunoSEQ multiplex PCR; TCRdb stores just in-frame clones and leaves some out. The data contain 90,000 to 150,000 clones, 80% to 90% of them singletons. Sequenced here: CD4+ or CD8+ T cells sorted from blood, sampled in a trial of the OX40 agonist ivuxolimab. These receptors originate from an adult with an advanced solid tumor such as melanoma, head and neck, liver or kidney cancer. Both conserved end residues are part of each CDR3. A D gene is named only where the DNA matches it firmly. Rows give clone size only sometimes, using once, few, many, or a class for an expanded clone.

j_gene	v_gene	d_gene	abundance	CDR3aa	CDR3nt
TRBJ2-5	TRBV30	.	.	CAWSGGGPETQYF	TGTGCCTGGAGTGGAGGGGGGCCGGAGACCCAGTACTTC
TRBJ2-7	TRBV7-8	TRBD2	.	CASSFVGRGATYEQYF	TGTGCCAGCAGCTTTGTGGGGCGGGGGGCCACCTACGAGCAGTACTTC
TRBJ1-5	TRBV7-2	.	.	CASSLVESSNQPQHF	TGTGCCAGCAGCTTAGTCGAGTCTAGCAATCAGCCCCAGCATTTT
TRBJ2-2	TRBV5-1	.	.	CASSSTGQDGELFF	TGCGCCAGCAGCTCTACGGGTCAGGACGGGGAGCTGTTTTTT
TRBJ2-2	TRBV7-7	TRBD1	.	CASSLGQGPNTGELFF	TGTGCCAGCAGCTTAGGACAGGGACCCAATACCGGGGAGCTGTTTTTT
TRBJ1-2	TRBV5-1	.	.	CASSSNPTGGYGYTF	TGCGCCAGCAGCTCGAACCCGACGGGAGGCTATGGCTACACCTTC
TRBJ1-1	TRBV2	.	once	CASSVGGSGTEAFF	TGTGCCAGCAGTGTCGGAGGTTCGGGCACTGAAGCTTTCTTT
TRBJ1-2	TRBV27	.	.	CASSPMAPDSYGYTF	TGTGCCAGCAGTCCTATGGCCCCTGACAGCTATGGCTACACCTTC
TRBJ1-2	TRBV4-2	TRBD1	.	CASSQDTRGTGGFGYTF	TGTGCCAGCAGCCAAGATACTCGAGGGACAGGGGGATTTGGCTACACCTTC
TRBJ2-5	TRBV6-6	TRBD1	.	CASSHHRGLVETQYF	TGTGCCAGCAGCCATCACAGGGGGCTGGTAGAGACCCAGTACTTC
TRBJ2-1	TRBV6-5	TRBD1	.	CASSPGTGLNNEQFF	TGTGCCAGCAGTCCCGGGACAGGGTTGAACAATGAGCAGTTCTTC
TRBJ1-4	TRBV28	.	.	CASSWGPGKLFF	TGTGCCAGCAGCTGGGGACCAGGAAAACTGTTTTTT
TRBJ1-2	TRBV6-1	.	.	CASSEPGASYGYTF	TGTGCCAGCAGTGAACCAGGGGCCAGCTATGGCTACACCTTC
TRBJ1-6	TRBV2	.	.	CASSEEGIPPLHF	TGTGCCAGCAGTGAGGAGGGAATCCCCCCCCTCCACTTT
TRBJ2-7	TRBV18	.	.	CASSDESHEQYF	TGTGCCAGCTCGGACGAGTCCCACGAGCAGTACTTC
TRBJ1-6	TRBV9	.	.	CASSVEGQGPYNSPLHF	TGTGCCAGCAGCGTAGAAGGCCAAGGCCCCTATAATTCACCCCTCCACTTT
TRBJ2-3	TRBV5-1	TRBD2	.	CASSPLASGEGYTQYF	TGCGCCAGCAGCCCGCTCGCTAGCGGGGAAGGATATACGCAGTATTTT
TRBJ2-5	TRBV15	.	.	CATSRDLNMETQYF	TGTGCCACCAGCAGAGATCTTAACATGGAGACCCAGTACTTC
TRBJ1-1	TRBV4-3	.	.	CASSQEVPGAGTEAFF	TGCGCCAGCAGCCAAGAAGTGCCGGGGGCAGGAACTGAAGCTTTCTTT
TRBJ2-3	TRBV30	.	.	CAWLQLGTQYF	TGTGCCTGGTTGCAGCTTGGTACGCAGTATTTT
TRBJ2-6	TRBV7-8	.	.	CASSTRESGANVLTF	TGTGCCAGCAGCACCAGGGAATCTGGGGCCAACGTCCTGACTTTC
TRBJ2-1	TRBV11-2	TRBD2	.	CASSPPLAGGYNEQFF	TGTGCCAGCAGCCCCCCACTAGCGGGGGGCTACAATGAGCAGTTCTTC
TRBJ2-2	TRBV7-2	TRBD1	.	CASSGRGQINTGELFF	TGTGCCAGCAGCGGACGGGGACAGATAAACACCGGGGAGCTGTTTTTT
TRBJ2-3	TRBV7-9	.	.	CASSFGLDTDTQYF	TGTGCCAGCAGCTTCGGACTCGACACAGATACGCAGTATTTT
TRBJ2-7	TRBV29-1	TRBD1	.	CSVGTGVRKHYEQYF	TGCAGCGTTGGGACAGGAGTAAGAAAACACTACGAGCAGTACTTC
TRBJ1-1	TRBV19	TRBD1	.	CASSIRQGNTEAFF	TGTGCCAGTAGTATTCGACAGGGGAACACTGAAGCTTTCTTT
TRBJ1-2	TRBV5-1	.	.	CASSLDVYGYTF	TGCGCCAGCAGCTTGGACGTTTATGGCTACACCTTC
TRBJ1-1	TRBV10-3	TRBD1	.	CAISESRGTDEAFF	TGTGCCATCAGTGAGTCGAGAGGGACAGATGAAGCTTTCTTT
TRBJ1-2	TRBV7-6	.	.	CASSLNPQSPYGYTF	TGTGCCAGCAGCTTAAATCCGCAGAGTCCCTATGGCTACACCTTC
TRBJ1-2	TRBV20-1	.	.	CSASHSDGYTF	TGCAGTGCTAGCCACAGTGATGGCTACACCTTC
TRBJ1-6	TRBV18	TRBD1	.	CASSGQGNSPLHF	TGTGCCAGCTCCGGACAGGGCAATTCACCCCTCCACTTT
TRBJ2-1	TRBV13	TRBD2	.	CASLLAGGPSYNEQFF	TGTGCCTCTCTCCTAGCGGGGGGGCCGTCGTATAATGAGCAGTTCTTC
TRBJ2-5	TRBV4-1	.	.	CASSQEERETQYF	TGCGCCAGCAGCCAAGAGGAGCGAGAGACCCAGTACTTC
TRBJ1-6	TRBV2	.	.	CASRDSSYNSPLHF	TGTGCCAGCAGGGACAGCTCCTATAATTCACCCCTCCACTTT
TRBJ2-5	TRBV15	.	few	CATSRDRQVMETQYF	TGTGCCACCAGCAGAGATAGGCAGGTGATGGAGACCCAGTACTTC
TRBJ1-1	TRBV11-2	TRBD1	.	CASSSTGQGALVNTEAFF	TGTGCCAGCAGCTCCACGGGACAGGGCGCTTTAGTGAACACTGAAGCTTTCTTT
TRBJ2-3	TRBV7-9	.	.	CASSLGLERDTQYF	TGTGCCAGCAGCTTAGGTCTGGAGAGAGATACGCAGTATTTT
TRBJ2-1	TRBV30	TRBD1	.	CAWSAKAGQASDEQFF	TGTGCCTGGAGTGCAAAGGCAGGACAGGCATCCGATGAGCAGTTCTTC
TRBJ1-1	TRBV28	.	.	CAALWGLNTEAFF	TGTGCCGCGCTCTGGGGATTGAACACTGAAGCTTTCTTT
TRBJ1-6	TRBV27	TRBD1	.	CASSHRTGGNSPLHF	TGTGCCAGCAGTCATCGGACAGGGGGAAATTCACCCCTCCACTTT
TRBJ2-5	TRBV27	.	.	CASSLSYRETQYF	TGTGCCAGCAGTTTGAGTTACCGAGAGACCCAGTACTTC
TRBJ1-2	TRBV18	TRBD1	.	CASSPPSVDRGSGGYTF	TGTGCCAGCTCACCACCGAGTGTAGACAGGGGATCTGGTGGCTACACCTTC
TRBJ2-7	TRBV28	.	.	CASSLRHYEQYF	TGTGCCAGCAGTTTACGACATTACGAGCAGTACTTC
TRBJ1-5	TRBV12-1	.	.	CASSLPDRALNQPQHF	TGTGCCAGCAGCTTACCGGACAGGGCCCTCAATCAGCCCCAGCATTTT
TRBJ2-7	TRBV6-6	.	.	CASSYGVYEQYF	TGTGCCAGCAGTTACGGGGTCTACGAGCAGTACTTC
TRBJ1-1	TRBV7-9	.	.	CASSHTWESNTEAFF	TGTGCCAGCAGTCACACGTGGGAATCGAACACTGAAGCTTTCTTT
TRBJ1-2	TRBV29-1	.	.	CSVEDPFYGYTF	TGCAGCGTTGAAGACCCCTTCTATGGCTACACCTTC
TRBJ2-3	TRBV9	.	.	CASSAVGSGGESTDTQYF	TGTGCCAGCAGCGCGGTTGGCTCGGGCGGAGAGAGCACAGATACGCAGTATTTT
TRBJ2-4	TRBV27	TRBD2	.	CASSSTLAGFGKNIQYF	TGTGCCAGCAGTTCCACCCTAGCGGGGTTTGGCAAAAACATTCAGTACTTC
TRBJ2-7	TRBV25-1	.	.	CASRKTGPEQYF	TGTGCCAGCAGGAAGACAGGTCCCGAGCAGTACTTC